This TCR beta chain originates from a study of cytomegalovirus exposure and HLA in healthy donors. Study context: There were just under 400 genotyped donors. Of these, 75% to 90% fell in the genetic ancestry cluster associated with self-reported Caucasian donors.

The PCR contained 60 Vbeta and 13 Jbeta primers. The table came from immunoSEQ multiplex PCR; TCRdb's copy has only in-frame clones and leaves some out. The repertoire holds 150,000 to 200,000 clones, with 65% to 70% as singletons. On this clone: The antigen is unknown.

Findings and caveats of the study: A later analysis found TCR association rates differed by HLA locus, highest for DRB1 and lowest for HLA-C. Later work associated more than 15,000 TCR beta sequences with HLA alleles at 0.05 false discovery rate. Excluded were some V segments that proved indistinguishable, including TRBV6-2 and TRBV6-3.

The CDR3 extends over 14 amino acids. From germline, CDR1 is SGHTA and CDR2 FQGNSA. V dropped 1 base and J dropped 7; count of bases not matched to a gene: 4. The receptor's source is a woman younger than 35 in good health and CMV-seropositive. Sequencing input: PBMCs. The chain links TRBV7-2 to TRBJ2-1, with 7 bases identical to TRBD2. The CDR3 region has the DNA TGTGCCAGCAGCTTAGTGGGGGGGAGGAATGAGCAGTTCTTC. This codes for CASSLVGGRNEQFF.